These T cell receptor beta chains were read from a single sample in a study of identical twins. A single record per CDR3 protein comes from TCRdb applying MiXCR to the 5' RACE reads. The sample lists roughly 1,500,000 distinct CDR3 sequences, under 35% occurring once. Material: cord blood. Source of these receptors: a newborn girl in good health. CDR3s include the opening cysteine and the closing phenylalanine or tryptophan. D genes are given only for firm matches. Clone sizes are given selectively: once, few, many, or a class where the clone is expanded.

j_gene,d_gene,abundance,v_gene,CDR3aa,CDR3nt
TRBJ2-5,.,.,TRBV4-1,CASSQERRGIVQETQYF,TGCGCCAGCAGCCAAGAACGTCGCGGGATCGTCCAAGAGACCCAGTACTTC
TRBJ1-5,TRBD1,many,TRBV2,CASRDRVNQPQHF,TGTGCCAGCAGGGACAGGGTCAATCAGCCCCAGCATTTT
TRBJ2-1,TRBD2,.,TRBV4-2,CASKIRSSGHNEQFF,TGTGCCAGCAAGATTAGGTCTAGCGGACACAATGAGCAGTTCTTC
TRBJ2-7,.,.,TRBV20-1,CSARRDGLSYEQYF,TGCAGTGCTAGGAGGGACGGACTAAGCTACGAGCAGTACTTC
TRBJ2-1,.,few,TRBV5-1,CASSLAYSDEQFF,TGCGCCAGCAGCTTGGCCTATTCGGATGAGCAGTTCTTC
TRBJ2-1,TRBD2,.,TRBV27,CASSLQIAGDEQFF,TGTGCCAGCAGTTTACAGATAGCGGGAGACGAGCAGTTCTTC
TRBJ1-4,.,few,TRBV4-2,CASSQDRAGGDEKLFF,TGTGCCAGCAGCCAAGATCGAGCGGGGGGGGATGAAAAACTGTTTTTT
TRBJ1-1,.,few,TRBV9,CASSGNFFTEAFF,TGTGCCAGCAGCGGGAATTTTTTCACTGAAGCTTTCTTT
TRBJ2-2,.,few,TRBV24-1,CATSDLTNTGELFF,TGTGCCACCAGTGATTTGACAAACACCGGGGAGCTGTTTTTT
TRBJ2-1,TRBD2,few,TRBV28,CASSLYDDWLPGREVWNEQFF,TGTGCCAGCAGTTTATACGACGACTGGCTCCCGGGCCGGGAGGTTTGGAATGAGCAGTTCTTC
TRBJ1-1,.,.,TRBV12-3/TRBV12-4,CANSLGRNTEAFF,TGTGCCAACAGTTTGGGCAGGAACACTGAAGCTTTCTTT
TRBJ1-1,.,.,TRBV29-1,CSVEVSVNTEAFF,TGCAGCGTTGAAGTTTCAGTGAACACTGAAGCTTTCTTT
TRBJ2-5,TRBD1,.,TRBV20-1,CSAALRTGGQETQYF,TGCAGTGCTGCCTTAAGGACAGGGGGTCAGGAGACCCAGTACTTC
TRBJ2-5,TRBD1,few,TRBV3-1,CASSQVSTGPKETQYF,TGTGCCAGCAGCCAAGTTTCGACAGGGCCTAAAGAGACCCAGTACTTC